The 27 T cell receptor beta chains given below trace back to one sample, sequenced in a study of blood T cell repertoires in COVID-19. Only in-frame clones appear in the TCRdb table, and some are missing; sequencing was by immunoSEQ multiplex PCR. The table has about 150,000 clones, under 95% seen once; the top ten hold 0.55%. The sequencing sample was made of peripheral blood. Receptors were obtained from a middle-aged man with acute or convalescent COVID-19.

This chain links TRBV20-1 with TRBJ1-2, with D perhaps matching TRBD1 (6 bases). Trimming cost V 3 bases and J 2 bases, with 10 bases left between them. CDR1 is DFQATT and CDR2 is SNEGSKA in the germline V gene (reference sequence). This CDR3 region has 13 residues. CDR3 amino acids: CSASSDRNYGYTF. In DNA form, the CDR3 reads TGCAGTGCTAGTTCCGACAGGAACTATGGCTACACCTTC.

This chain links TRBV28 with TRBJ2-2, with TRBD1 identical over 9 bases. Germline V gene data show CDR1 as MDHEN and CDR2 as SYDVKM. V trimming: 6 bases; J trimming: 5 bases; junction bases outside the gene matches: 10. The CDR3 is 16 residues long. The CDR3 loop is CASRRSGTGTTGELFF. The CDR3 DNA follows: TGTGCCAGCAGACGCTCCGGGACAGGGACGACCGGGGAGCTGTTTTTT. Complete variable domain (other parts from reference TRBV28 and TRBJ2-2): DVKVTQSSRYLVKRTGEKVFLECVQDMDHENMFWYRQDPGLGLRLIYFSYDVKMKEKGDIPEGYSVSREKKERFSLILESASTNQTSMYLCASRRSGTGTTGELFFGEGSRLTVL.

The chain uses TRBV7-2 and TRBJ2-7, with D perhaps TRBD2 (5 bases). Germline V CDR1 and CDR2: SGHTA, FQGNSA. Between the trimmed V and J ends, which lost 1 base and 7 bases, there was a span of 17 bases. CDR3 length: 15 residues. The CDR3 DNA is TGTGCCAGCAGCTTAGGCCGCTCCCGGGGTAATGAGCAGTACTTC. Amino acids: CASSLGRSRGNEQYF. Variable domain in full (rest from reference TRBV7-2 and TRBJ2-7): GAGVSQSPSNKVTEKGKDVELRCDPISGHTALYWYRQSLGQGLEFLIYFQGNSAPDKSGLPSDRFSAERTGGSVSTLTIQRTQQEDSAVYLCASSLGRSRGNEQYFGPGTRLTVT.

The V call is TRBV29-1, the J call TRBJ2-1, with 7 nucleotides matching TRBD1. Looked up from germline, CDR1 is SQVTM and CDR2 is ANQGSEA. CDR3 length: 14 residues. V was pared by 7 bases and J by 4 bases, with 10 bases of the junction left unmatched. The CDR3 nucleotides are TGCAGCGCCTCCGGGACAGCAATATACAATGAGCAGTTCTTC. Translation gives CSASGTAIYNEQFF.

Remarks on this clone: Other DNA sequences in the sample encode the same CDR3. The chain combines TRBV3-1 (or the pseudogene TRBV3-2) with TRBJ2-5; maybe TRBD2 (5 bases). This CDR3 spans 13 amino acids. Germline values: CDR1 LGHDT, CDR2 YNNKEL (reference sequence). With 0 bases removed from V and 7 bases from J, the gap between germline ends came to 9 bases. CDR3 region: CASSQEGSGTQYF. The DNA for the CDR3 is TGTGCCAGCAGCCAAGAGGGGAGTGGGACCCAGTACTTC.

A few counts support this clone. The rearrangement links TRBV18 to TRBJ1-4; possible D gene TRBD1, 5 bases. Germline V gene data show CDR1 as KGHSH and CDR2 as LQKENI. Trimming took off 3 bases at V and 1 base at J, with 6 bases between the two ends. The CDR3 consists of 14 residues. The CDR3 DNA follows: TGTGCCAGCTCACCGGGACTAACTAATGAAAAACTGTTTTTT. Its translation: CASSPGLTNEKLFF.

Only one count was recorded for this clone. Its ends do not fully match the called genes, so a read error is possible. The V and J genes are TRBV30 and TRBJ1-2; TRBD1 is a possible D gene (6 bases). The CDR3 covers 14 residues. Germline V lookup: CDR1 GTSNPN, CDR2 SVGIG (reference sequence). The CDR3 region is CAWRGIDRNYGYTF. CDR3 in DNA: TGTGCCTGGAGGGGAATCGACAGGAACTATGGTTACACCTTC.

J is TRBJ1-1 and V is TRBV4-2; D may be TRBD1 (6 bases). The CDR3 is made up of 14 amino acids. V shed 4 bases and J shed 4 bases, with 13 bases lying between them. CDR1 is LGHNA, CDR2 YNFKEQ, per germline. The CDR3 coding sequence is TGTGCCAGCAGCCCGGACAGTTTTACCACTGAAGCTTTCTTT. Translating gives CASSPDSFTTEAFF.

The chain couples TRBV4-3 to TRBJ1-6; 8 nucleotides match TRBD1. Germline CDR1 is LGHNA and CDR2 is YSLEER. J lost 6 bases, V lost 0 bases, and 1 base had no gene match. The CDR3 has 15 amino acids. The CDR3 sequence is CASSQDGTGNSPLHF. CDR3 DNA sequence: TGCGCCAGCAGCCAAGATGGGACAGGTAATTCACCCCTCCACTTT.

Only one count was recorded for this clone. This sequence joins TRBV14 and TRBJ1-3; no clear D. This CDR3 region has 14 residues. V dropped 4 bases and J dropped 0 bases, with 7 bases sitting between them. The germline CDR1 and CDR2 sequences are SGHDN and FVKESK. This CDR3 is CASSRLISGNTIYF. The CDR3 DNA reads as TGTGCCAGCAGCCGGCTCATCTCTGGAAACACCATATATTTT.

The chain's CDR3 is CASSPDRVTYNEQFF. DNA of the CDR3: TGTGCCAGCAGCCCGGACAGGGTAACCTACAATGAGCAGTTCTTC. The chain carries TRBV7-3 and TRBJ2-1; TRBD1 matches 8 bases. There are 15 residues in the CDR3. Germline CDR1 reads SGHTA; CDR2 reads FQGTGA. Germline trimming cut 5 bases from V and 2 bases from J; bases unmatched to any gene: 5.

This chain uses TRBV6-5 with TRBJ2-5; 11 positions match TRBD2. This CDR3 is 15 amino acids long. CDR1 and CDR2 (germline): MNHEY, SVGAGI. V lost 1 base, J lost 5 bases, and 3 bases stayed unmatched. CDR3 region: CASSYWGLADETQYF. DNA for the CDR3: TGTGCCAGCAGTTACTGGGGACTAGCGGATGAGACCCAGTACTTC.

The chain recombines TRBV15 with TRBJ2-3; 7 nucleotides match TRBD1. The ends lost 1 base at V and 3 bases at J; junction bases unmatched: 4. The CDR3 length is 15 residues. CDR1 and CDR2 from the germline V gene are LNHNV and YYDKDF (reference sequence). CDR3 protein: CATSRGRGQTDTQYF. The DNA of the CDR3 is TGTGCCACCAGCAGAGGTAGGGGGCAGACAGATACGCAGTATTTT.

The CDR3 loop is CASSSYTGDEQYF. Here the CDR3 DNA reads TGTGCCAGCAGTTCTTACACAGGGGACGAGCAGTACTTC. This chain uses TRBV27 with TRBJ2-7; 7 bases map to TRBD1. Germline CDR1 reads MNHEY; CDR2 reads SMNVEV (reference sequence). The J segment lost 5 bases and the V segment lost 4 bases, leaving 5 bases of the junction unmatched. This CDR3 comprises 13 residues.

The rearrangement links TRBV6-5 to TRBJ2-5; a possible D gene is TRBD2 (7 bases). V lost 6 bases and J 4 bases, leaving 18 bases between the germline ends. Germline V lookup: CDR1 MNHEY, CDR2 SVGAGI. This CDR3 region has 15 residues. The CDR3 DNA reads TGTGCCAGCAGCCAATCTAGCGGAGGGGGAGAGACCCAGTACTTC. Translation: CASSQSSGGGETQYF.

This clone was found once. This chain uses TRBV4-3 with TRBJ1-2, with 7 bases identical to TRBD1. After removal of 5 bases from V and 3 bases from J, the junction contained 9 bases not matched to a gene. This CDR3 has 15 residues. CDR1 LGHNA and CDR2 YSLEER come from the germline V gene. The CDR3, as DNA: TGCGCCAGCAGCGACACAGGGGCCCCACACTATGGCTACACCTTC. This codes for CASSDTGAPHYGYTF.

V is TRBV29-1 and J is TRBJ2-1; D is perhaps TRBD2 (6 bases). V dropped 7 bases and J dropped 4 bases, with 11 bases sitting between them. The CDR3 runs 12 residues. CDR1 and CDR2 from the germline V gene are SQVTM and ANQGSEA. The CDR3 region is CSAAGPYNEQFF. CDR3 in DNA: TGCAGCGCTGCGGGACCATACAATGAGCAGTTCTTC.

This clone was counted once. The genes are TRBV4-2 and TRBJ1-5; D is uncertain. CDR1 LGHNA and CDR2 YNFKEQ come from the germline V gene. Trimming left V 0 bases short and J 5 bases short, with 11 bases between. CDR3 length equals 15 residues. The CDR3 nucleotides are TGTGCCAGCAGCCAAGATCGGCAGAGGGATCAGCCCCAGCATTTT. It is translated as CASSQDRQRDQPQHF.

The CDR3 loop reads CASSPTANYGYTF. The CDR3 bases are TGTGCCAGCAGCCCGACAGCTAACTATGGCTACACCTTC. V gene TRBV11-2 combines with J gene TRBJ1-2, with a weak D call TRBD1 (5 bases). Trimming cost V 5 bases and J 0 bases, with 7 bases left between them. The CDR3 runs to 13 residues. Germline V CDR1 and CDR2: SGHAT, FQNNGV.

The chain links TRBV5-1 to TRBJ2-2, with D possibly being TRBD1 (5 bases). The CDR3 has 16 residues. Between the trimmed V and J ends, which lost 0 bases and 4 bases, there was a span of 13 bases. Germline V gene sequence: CDR1 SGHRS, CDR2 YFSETQ. CDR3 amino acids: CASSLVLTGGTGELFF. The DNA of the CDR3 is TGCGCCAGCAGCTTGGTTCTTACAGGCGGCACCGGGGAGCTGTTTTTT.

The CDR3, as DNA: TGTGCCAGCAGCTCCTACTCTAGCGGCTACGAGCAGTACGTC. This encodes CASSSYSSGYEQYV. The V gene is TRBV11-2, the J gene TRBJ2-7; 7 bases fit TRBD2. This CDR3 is 14 amino acids long. Trimming took 4 bases from V and 3 from J; bases not matched to a gene: 6. The germline V gene has CDR1 SGHAT and CDR2 FQNNGV.

The V and J genes are TRBV6-5 and TRBJ1-2, with D possibly being TRBD1 (5 bases). Per germline, CDR1 MNHEY and CDR2 SVGAGI. The CDR3 is 12 amino acids. The germline V and J ends were trimmed by 6 bases and 6 bases, with 11 bases remaining between them. The CDR3 coding sequence is TGTGCCAGCAGCCAGGGTTATCATGGCTACACCTTC. It is translated as CASSQGYHGYTF.

This sequence joins TRBV19 and TRBJ1-2; 8 bases are a match to TRBD1. In germline, CDR1 is LNHDA, CDR2 SQIVND (reference sequence). The CDR3 loop spans 14 amino acids. The ends lost 5 bases at V and 8 bases at J; junction bases unmatched: 10. CDR3 DNA: TGTGCCAGTAGTTTCGAGGACAGGGTCGGAGGCTACACCTTC. Translation gives CASSFEDRVGGYTF.

V usage is TRBV19 and J usage is TRBJ2-3; possible D gene TRBD2, 5 bases. This CDR3 has 15 amino acids. Per the germline V gene, CDR1 is LNHDA and CDR2 is SQIVND (reference sequence). V shed 3 bases and J shed 4 bases, with 14 bases lying between them. CDR3 amino acids: CASSIEALVADTQYF. In DNA form, the CDR3 reads TGTGCCAGTAGTATCGAGGCACTAGTAGCAGATACGCAGTATTTT. Based on the CDR3 plus reference TRBV19 and TRBJ2-3, the full variable domain is DGGITQSPKYLFRKEGQNVTLSCEQNLNHDAMYWYRQDPGQGLRLIYYSQIVNDFQKGDIAEGYSVSREKKESFPLTVTSAQKNPTAFYLCASSIEALVADTQYFGPGTRLTVL.

The CDR3 reads CASSRSPQGVGTGELFF. The CDR3 DNA reads TGTGCCAGCAGCCGAAGTCCACAGGGCGTAGGCACCGGGGAGCTGTTTTTT. The chain uses TRBV7-3 and TRBJ2-2; D might be TRBD1 (6 bases). This CDR3 comprises 17 residues. V was pared by 5 bases and J by 4 bases, with 20 bases between. The germline V gene encodes CDR1 SGHTA and CDR2 FQGTGA.

The rearrangement links TRBV11-2 to TRBJ1-2; 8 nucleotides match TRBD1. The CDR3 covers 14 residues. Germline trimming cut 4 bases from V and 2 bases from J; bases unmatched to any gene: 3. CDR1 is SGHAT and CDR2 is FQNNGV in the germline V gene. CDR3 sequence (DNA): TGTGCCAGCAGCTCAAGGACAGGGAACTATGGCTACACCTTC. Translation gives CASSSRTGNYGYTF.

The chain carries TRBV7-9 and TRBJ1-1; D is perhaps TRBD1 (6 bases). The CDR3 runs to 14 residues. The V end lost 4 bases, the J end lost 3 bases, and 12 bases lay between the germline ends. Germline CDR1 is SEHNR and CDR2 is FQNEAQ (reference sequence). In DNA form, the CDR3 reads TGTGCCAGCAGCTCCACAGGGCCCTACACTGAAGCTTTCTTT. Translating gives CASSSTGPYTEAFF.